A selection of T cell receptor beta chains follows, all from one sample in a study of Tregs in tolerant kidney transplant recipients. Assay used: immunoSEQ multiplex PCR; TCRdb lists only in-frame clones, some missing. The sample includes about 240,000 clones, roughly 84% of them seen just once. The sequenced sample was CD4+ T cells from blood. The receptors shown here come from a human donor in good health. CDR3s include the opening cysteine and the closing phenylalanine or tryptophan. D genes are given only for firm matches. The size field is filled for only some rows; it gives once, few, many or a size class.

TRBJ2-5,NA,NA,TRBV1,TGCACCAGCAGAAAGTATAGTCTCGAGGATGAGACCCAGTACTTC,CTSRKYSLEDETQYF
TRBJ2-7,NA,NA,TRBV19,TGTGCCAGTAGTATAGGAGGGGGTGCCTACGAGCAGTACTTC,CASSIGGGAYEQYF
TRBJ2-7,TRBD2,NA,TRBV11-2,TGTGCCAGCAGCCCGCGACTAGCGGGGAACTACGAGCAGTACTTC,CASSPRLAGNYEQYF
TRBJ2-7,NA,NA,TRBV11-3,TGTGCCAGCAGCTTAGACTTAGAAACTACGTGGGAGCAGTACTTC,CASSLDLETTWEQYF
TRBJ2-7,TRBD2,NA,TRBV4-1,TGCGCCAGCAGCTTCCGACTAGCGGGGGGACCCTACGAGCAGTACTTC,CASSFRLAGGPYEQYF
TRBJ2-3,TRBD2,once,TRBV2,TGTGCCAGCAGTGAACAACTAGCGGGGTCAACAGATACGCAGTATTTT,CASSEQLAGSTDTQYF
TRBJ1-3,TRBD1,NA,TRBV7-9,TGTGCCAGCAGCCTGGGACAGGGGGCTGGAAACACCATATATTTT,CASSLGQGAGNTIYF
TRBJ2-3,NA,NA,TRBV7-9,TGTGCCAGCAGCTTCGGGACTCCCACAGATACGCAGTATTTT,CASSFGTPTDTQYF
TRBJ1-1,TRBD1,once,TRBV18,TGTGCCAGCTCATCTCGACAGGGGGCACGTGAAGCTTTCTTT,CASSSRQGAREAFF
TRBJ2-5,NA,once,TRBV2,TGTGCCAGCAGCGAACCTCAGACCCAGTACTTC,CASSEPQTQYF
TRBJ1-1,NA,NA,TRBV5-3,TGTGCCAGAAGCTTGGAAACTGAAGCTTTCTTT,CARSLETEAFF
TRBJ2-4,TRBD2,NA,TRBV4-1,TGCGCCAGCAGCCAAGATATCGGGAGGGCGACCAAAAACATTCAGTACTTC,CASSQDIGRATKNIQYF
TRBJ1-2,TRBD1,NA,TRBV29-1,TGCAGCGCCGAACAGGGGGGCTACGGCTACACCTTC,CSAEQGGYGYTF
TRBJ1-1,NA,NA,TRBV25-1,TGTGCCAGCAGTGAGGAATGGGCCGACACTGAAGCTTTCTTT,CASSEEWADTEAFF
TRBJ1-2,NA,NA,TRBV7-2,TGTGCCAGCAGCTTAACAGGAGCTAACTATGGCTACACCTTC,CASSLTGANYGYTF
TRBJ2-7,TRBD1,NA,TRBV5-1,TGCGCCAGCAGCTTGAAGACTTCGGGACAGGGGACCTACGAGCAGTACTTC,CASSLKTSGQGTYEQYF
TRBJ2-3,TRBD2,few,TRBV4-2,TGTGCCAGCAGCCAAGGGAGTAGCGGGGGATCAGATACGCAGTATTTT,CASSQGSSGGSDTQYF
TRBJ2-4,TRBD2,NA,TRBV2,TGTGCCAGCAGACTAGCGGGAGGAGGACAAAACATTCAGTACTTC,CASRLAGGGQNIQYF
TRBJ2-7,NA,few,TRBV30,TGTGCCTGGAGGCCCCCCGTCTCCTACGAGCAGTACTTC,CAWRPPVSYEQYF
TRBJ2-5,TRBD1,NA,TRBV5-1,TGCGCCAGCAGCCTACAGGGGGCGCCCGGTGGGACCCAGTACTTC,CASSLQGAPGGTQYF
TRBJ1-6,TRBD1,NA,TRBV5-1,TGCGCCAGCAGTAAGCGTGGACAGGCCTATAATTCACCCCTCCACTTT,CASSKRGQAYNSPLHF
TRBJ1-1,TRBD1,NA,TRBV11-2,TGTGCCAGCAGCTTAAGCTTCAGCAGGGGGCGGGGCACTGAAGCTTTCTTT,CASSLSFSRGRGTEAFF
TRBJ2-7,NA,NA,TRBV29-1,TGCAGCGTTGAAGGGGGGGGCCGGAGCGGACCACACGAGCAGTACTTC,CSVEGGGRSGPHEQYF
TRBJ2-1,NA,NA,TRBV10-3,TGTGCCATCAGTGAGTCGGTAGGCCAGCACAATGAGCAGTTCTTC,CAISESVGQHNEQFF
TRBJ2-1,NA,NA,TRBV5-1,TGCGCCAGCAGCTTACGGGACACGCTTGGGGAGCAGTTCTTC,CASSLRDTLGEQFF
TRBJ2-3,NA,NA,TRBV12-5,TGTGCTAGTGGTCCACAATCCCTATTGGGTACGCAGTATTTT,CASGPQSLLGTQYF
TRBJ1-1,NA,NA,TRBV5-1,TGCGCCAGCAGCCCAGGGGAGGACACTGAAGCTTTCTTT,CASSPGEDTEAFF
TRBJ2-7,TRBD2,NA,TRBV14,TGTGCCAGCAGCCAAGTTGGAGCGGGAGGTCTCAGAGGGAGTGAGCAGTACTTC,CASSQVGAGGLRGSEQYF
TRBJ1-5,NA,NA,TRBV11-2,TGTGCCAGCAGCATTTTGAGCAATCAGCCCCAGCATTTT,CASSILSNQPQHF
TRBJ2-3,TRBD2,NA,TRBV5-4,TGTGCCAGCAGCCGTACGGGACTAGCGGACAGCACAGATACGCAGTATTTT,CASSRTGLADSTDTQYF
TRBJ1-5,NA,few,TRBV5-6,TGTGCCAGCAGCCCGGGGACCGGGACCCATCAGCCCCAGCATTTT,CASSPGTGTHQPQHF
TRBJ2-1,TRBD2,NA,TRBV30,TGTGCCTGGAGTGTCCCCCTGCGGCTAGCGGGCAATGAGCAGTTCTTC,CAWSVPLRLAGNEQFF
TRBJ2-5,NA,NA,TRBV2,TGTGCCAGCAGGCGAGGGTACCAGAACGGAGAGACCCAGTACTTC,CASRRGYQNGETQYF
TRBJ2-1,NA,NA,TRBV18,TGTGCCAGCTCACGGGGAGACAGGTACAATGAGCAGTTCTTC,CASSRGDRYNEQFF
TRBJ1-1,NA,NA,TRBV30,TGTGCCTGGAGTTCCTCGAACACTGAAGCTTTCTTT,CAWSSSNTEAFF
TRBJ1-1,TRBD1,NA,TRBV7-8,TGTGCCAGCAGCCGAATCCCGACAGGGGACACTGAAGCTTTCTTT,CASSRIPTGDTEAFF
TRBJ2-7,NA,NA,TRBV11-2,TGTGCCAGCAGCAATTCTGACGGGTCCTCCTACGAGCAGTACTTC,CASSNSDGSSYEQYF
TRBJ2-4,NA,once,TRBV11-1,TGTGCCAGCAGCTTGGGGGCCGACAGCCTGAGCAAAAACATTCAGTACTTC,CASSLGADSLSKNIQYF
TRBJ1-5,NA,NA,TRBV5-1,TGCGCCAGCAGCTTGGGGCAGCGCAATCAGCCCCAGCATTTT,CASSLGQRNQPQHF
TRBJ1-5,TRBD1,NA,TRBV6-5,TGTGCCAGCAGCCACAGGGGAATAGACAATCAGCCCCAGCATTTT,CASSHRGIDNQPQHF
TRBJ1-2,NA,NA,TRBV2,TGTGCCAGCAGTGCGGAGGTAGGGGGCTATGGCTACACCTTC,CASSAEVGGYGYTF
TRBJ1-1,TRBD1,few,TRBV6-1,TGTGCCAGCAGGGGACAGATACCGAGCACTGAAGCTTTCTTT,CASRGQIPSTEAFF
TRBJ1-4,NA,few,TRBV4-1,TGCGCCAGCAGTCGACTGGCCCCGGATGAAAAACTGTTTTTT,CASSRLAPDEKLFF
TRBJ2-5,TRBD2,NA,TRBV9,TGTGCCAGCAGCGTAGAGGTAGCGGGGGGGGACCAAGAGACCCAGTACTTC,CASSVEVAGGDQETQYF
TRBJ1-4,NA,NA,TRBV18,TGTGCCAGCTCACAACAGAGTACTAATGAAAAACTGTTTTTT,CASSQQSTNEKLFF
TRBJ2-3,TRBD2,NA,TRBV5-1,TGCGCCAGCAGCTTGGGACTAGCGGGGCGGGGAGATACGCAGTATTTT,CASSLGLAGRGDTQYF